This TCR beta chain was obtained from a study of T cells after yellow fever vaccination. Regarding the study as a whole: The presence of abundant clonotypes contaminating from the bulk population was possible in FACS-sorted repertoires.

TCRdb reprocessed the 5' RACE reads via MiXCR and lists one record per CDR3 protein. The repertoire consists of hundreds of thousands of distinct CDR3 sequences, with around 12% occurring once and the leading ten covering 2.5% to 4%. With 7 bases removed from V and 4 bases from J, the gap between germline ends came to 10 bases. This CDR3 has 12 residues. This clonotype was counted ten times or more. Its antigen is not identified. Source: CD4+ T cells sorted from PBMCs, taken 15 days after the yellow fever booster vaccination. The chain is built from TRBV12-3 or TRBV12-4 and TRBJ1-1, with D possibly being TRBD1 (5 bases). This clonotype was sampled from a man in his late teens or twenties who received the YFV17D yellow fever vaccine. For the CDR3, the DNA is TGTGCCAGCACTCTTCAGGGCACTGAAGCTTTCTTT. The encoded protein is CASTLQGTEAFF.